The entry that follows covers one TCR beta chain sequence. Which antigen it targets is not known. The record has no base qualities; no much larger clone is one base away. The sample is drawn from a study of post-analysis software for immune sequencing data (dated by TCRdb to 2015 to 2017). Background for the entire study: Recorded disease courses included relapsing-remitting, secondary progressive and progressive-relapsing multiple sclerosis, with some patients lacking subtype annotation. A subset of samples was prepared in parallel using single-end sample barcoding, then pooled and co-amplified after Illumina adapter ligation. The patient repertoires were compared against 11 previously published healthy control repertoires obtained from donors aged roughly 6 to 25 years. Beyond this particular receptor, the publication reports: When samples were clustered directly using the F measure, samples prepared in the same batch co-clustered strongly, which prompted a batch-effect correction. Normalized Chao1 diversity was significantly lower in multiple sclerosis patients than controls, suggesting substantial peripheral T-cell clonal expansion. The control group was slightly older than the multiple sclerosis patient group. Patients showed significantly higher frequencies than controls for several TRBV segments, among them TRBV5-6, TRBV5-1 and TRBV20-1.

Library creation used PCR. The sample was run on an Illumina HiSeq 2500. To reduce PCR and sequencing biases, unique molecular identifiers were built into the TCR beta cDNA libraries. Per 1 to 10 million input T cells, roughly 0.5 million cDNA molecules were obtained, such that each molecule approximated one T cell. The patient libraries were prepared and sequenced using the same protocol as the earlier healthy control dataset. Samples belonging to the same batch were prepared together, multiplexed and sequenced on a shared HiSeq lane. The original pipeline was this. MIGEC handled the raw barcoded reads, throwing out single-read molecular identifier groups before consensus assembly and CDR3 extraction. Clonotype tables were post-analysed with VDJtools, normalizing diversity by down-sampling all datasets to the smallest sample size. Repertoire overlap clustering matched CDR3 amino acid but not nucleotide sequences to correct batch-related cross-sample contamination. TCRdb reran the public reads through fastp at Q25 and MiXCR, keeping productive beta chains. Every entry covers one CDR3 protein and lists the most common genes and DNA from its rows. None of the V and J calls come from the authors' own analysis; TCRdb made them. The sample table shows hundreds of thousands of distinct CDR3 sequences, and roughly half are seen once. Of the sample, approximately 4.3% is held by the ten largest clones.

Counted from cysteine to phenylalanine, this CDR3 has 14 amino acids. This entry keeps only the CDR3 DNA: 42 bases, framed from base 1. V loses 3 bases of germline sequence and J loses 5 bases, and the interval between the two ends is 11 bases. The germline V gene sets CDR1 to MNHEY and CDR2 to SVGAGI. To demonstrate the VDJtools post-analysis software, the study profiled TCR beta repertoires from the peripheral blood of about 13 young patients with multiple sclerosis. The patients with multiple sclerosis were children and adolescents between about 6 and 15 years of age. The sample was blood. The chain was built from TRBV6-5 and TRBJ2-1, with TRBD1 tentatively as D gene (6 bases match). The sequence came from a girl between 10 and 17 years old with multiple sclerosis. Here the CDR3 is given as CASSYRDKNNEQFF. The DNA sequence is given as TGTGCCAGCAGTTATCGGGACAAGAACAATGAGCAGTTCTTC.